This T cell receptor (beta chain) is from a study of blood T cell repertoires in COVID-19. Whole-study context: T cells, B-cell-depleted T cells, or PBMCs provided the cDNA or gDNA that served as material.

Original analysis: Nucleated cell number was recorded as an estimate derived from reference gene primer amplification. Clones were sequenced by immunoSEQ multiplex PCR, and TCRdb holds only the in-frame ones, with some missing. V, J and clone size reflect that table, while D and trimming were determined from the DNA. The table shows about 130,000 clones, with about 85% occurring only once. CDR3 length equals 10 residues. V lost 7 bases, J lost 8 bases, and 9 bases lay in between. Per the germline V gene, CDR1 is SQVTM and CDR2 is ANQGSEA. This sequence was found in a man older than 75 with active or convalescent COVID-19. Sequencing was carried out using peripheral blood. The rearrangement links TRBV29-1 to TRBJ2-1; D is possibly TRBD1 (7 bases). CDR3 region: CSARGDEQFF. The CDR3 DNA follows: TGCAGCGCCAGGGGGGATGAGCAGTTCTTC.